Listed below are T cell receptor beta chains from one sample, sequenced in a study of cytomegalovirus exposure and HLA in healthy donors. Data came from immunoSEQ multiplex PCR; TCRdb stores just in-frame clones and leaves some out. Among about 190,000 clones, approximately 88% were seen once, and the ten largest hold about 2.6%. Input material: PBMCs. These receptors were obtained from a woman between 50 and 59 years old in good health and CMV-seropositive. Each CDR3 is given with its conserved first and last residue. The D gene is left open where the match is weak. Clone size is shown for a subset of rows, as once, few, many or a class of expanded clone.

>TRBV7-6|14|.|TRBJ2-5|.
CASSLAGNQETQYF
TGTGCCAGCAGCTTAGCCGGGAACCAAGAGACCCAGTACTTC
>TRBV6-6|15|few|TRBJ2-7|TRBD2
CASTVTSGGFYEQYF
TGTGCCAGCACTGTGACTAGCGGGGGGTTTTACGAGCAGTACTTC
>TRBV28|14|.|TRBJ1-2|TRBD1
CASEGTGINYGYTF
TGTGCCAGTGAAGGGACAGGTATTAACTATGGCTACACCTTC
>TRBV6-5|16|.|TRBJ1-2|.
CASSFTPAGYYYGYTF
TGTGCCAGCAGTTTTACCCCAGCGGGATATTACTATGGCTACACCTTC
>TRBV6-5|15|.|TRBJ2-1|TRBD2
CASSYSISGGNEQFF
TGTGCCAGCAGTTACTCGATTAGCGGGGGCAATGAGCAGTTCTTC
>TRBV6-6|13|.|TRBJ2-2|.
CASSASSVRELFF
TGTGCCAGCAGTGCCTCTAGCGTCCGGGAGCTGTTTTTT
>TRBV11-2|14|.|TRBJ2-3|.
CASSASLSTDTQYF
TGTGCCAGCAGCGCGAGTCTCAGCACAGATACGCAGTATTTT
>TRBV10-1|15|few|TRBJ2-7|TRBD1
CASSDSGTGGNEQYF
TGCGCCAGCAGTGATTCCGGGACAGGGGGTAACGAGCAGTACTTC
>TRBV6-6|15|.|TRBJ2-3|TRBD2
CASSRGEVGTDTQYF
TGTGCCAGCAGTCGGGGGGAGGTGGGCACAGATACGCAGTATTTT
>TRBV5-6|15|.|TRBJ2-7|TRBD1
CASSLGQGASYEQYF
TGTGCCAGCAGCTTGGGACAGGGGGCTTCCTACGAGCAGTACTTC
>TRBV10-3|13|.|TRBJ1-2|TRBD1
CAITGQGDYGYTF
TGTGCCATCACGGGACAGGGTGACTATGGCTACACCTTC
>TRBV5-6|15|.|TRBJ2-1|TRBD2
CASSSSGDSYNEQFF
TGTGCCAGCAGCTCGAGCGGGGATTCCTACAATGAGCAGTTCTTC
>TRBV5-5|14|.|TRBJ1-5|.
CASSLVADNQPQHF
TGTGCCAGCAGCTTGGTGGCGGACAATCAGCCCCAGCATTTT
>TRBV19|15|.|TRBJ1-1|TRBD1
CASTPTGRTNTEAFF
TGTGCCAGTACGCCGACAGGGAGGACGAACACTGAAGCTTTCTTT
>TRBV2|14|once|TRBJ1-5|.
CASRRGRGNQPQHF
TGTGCCAGCCGCAGGGGAAGAGGCAATCAGCCCCAGCATTTT
>TRBV6-5|14|.|TRBJ2-7|TRBD1
CASSFGTATYEQYF
TGTGCCAGCAGTTTTGGGACAGCAACTTACGAGCAGTACTTC
>TRBV7-3|15|.|TRBJ2-2|.
CASSLGDKNTGELFF
TGTGCCAGCAGCTTGGGAGACAAGAACACCGGGGAGCTGTTTTTT
>TRBV19|13|.|TRBJ2-1|.
CASSISRAHEQFF
TGTGCCAGTAGTATATCCAGGGCGCATGAGCAGTTCTTC
>TRBV11-3|13|.|TRBJ2-3|.
CASSSRLMDTQYF
TGTGCCAGCAGCTCCCGTTTAATGGATACGCAGTATTTT
>TRBV5-1|14|many|TRBJ2-7|.
CASSFGGRSYEQYF
TGCGCCAGCAGCTTTGGGGGCAGGTCCTACGAGCAGTACTTC
>TRBV28|15|.|TRBJ2-3|TRBD2
CASSSLAGGADTQYF
TGTGCCAGCAGTTCACTAGCGGGGGGCGCAGATACGCAGTATTTT
>TRBV4-1|13|.|TRBJ1-1|.
CASSQDNGRVAFF
TGCGCCAGCAGCCAAGATAATGGCAGGGTAGCTTTCTTT
>TRBV11-2|14|.|TRBJ2-7|TRBD2
CASSVRLAGGEQYF
TGTGCCAGCAGCGTCCGCTTAGCGGGCGGCGAGCAGTACTTC
>TRBV5-6|14|.|TRBJ2-7|.
CASSLFPRPHEQYF
TGTGCCAGCAGCTTGTTTCCCAGGCCCCACGAGCAGTACTTC
>TRBV10-1|12|.|TRBJ2-3|.
CASSASTDTQYF
TGCGCCAGCAGTGCTAGCACAGATACGCAGTATTTT
>TRBV9|14|.|TRBJ2-1|.
CASSGLVPYNEQFF
TGTGCCAGCAGCGGCTTAGTTCCCTACAATGAGCAGTTCTTC
>TRBV28|18|.|TRBJ1-6|.
CASRRKDGQSSYNSPLHF
TGTGCCAGCAGACGAAAGGATGGACAGAGCTCCTATAATTCACCCCTCCACTTT
>TRBV9|12|few|TRBJ2-7|.
CASSVEGYEQYF
TGTGCCAGCAGCGTAGAGGGGTACGAGCAGTACTTC
>TRBV5-1|19|.|TRBJ2-7|TRBD2
CASSLGGLLAGGPSYEQYF
TGCGCCAGCAGCTTGGGAGGGCTACTAGCGGGGGGGCCGTCCTACGAGCAGTACTTC
>TRBV28|11|.|TRBJ1-2|.
CASSPGIGYTF
TGTGCCAGCAGCCCAGGGATTGGCTACACCTTC
>TRBV5-6|16|.|TRBJ2-5|TRBD2
CASSTGRASGGETQYF
TGTGCCAGCAGCACCGGCCGGGCTAGCGGGGGGGAGACCCAGTACTTC
>TRBV28|15|.|TRBJ2-1|TRBD1
CASSSTGVGYNEQFF
TGTGCCAGCAGTTCAACAGGGGTGGGCTACAATGAGCAGTTCTTC
>TRBV5-1|16|.|TRBJ2-1|TRBD2
CASSLSASGGYNEQFF
TGCGCCAGCAGCTTGTCAGCTAGCGGGGGCTACAATGAGCAGTTCTTC
>TRBV6-1|15|.|TRBJ1-5|TRBD1
CASLGTAYSNQPQHF
TGTGCCAGCCTCGGGACAGCTTATAGCAATCAGCCCCAGCATTTT
>TRBV29-1|14|.|TRBJ2-7|TRBD1
CSVEGTGDPYEQYF
TGCAGCGTTGAAGGGACAGGGGACCCCTACGAGCAGTACTTC
>TRBV19|14|.|TRBJ1-1|.
CASMDNQGGTEAFF
TGTGCCAGTATGGACAACCAAGGGGGCACTGAAGCTTTCTTT
>TRBV7-8|15|.|TRBJ2-5|.
CASSYEALGVETQYF
TGTGCCAGCAGCTACGAGGCGTTGGGTGTGGAGACCCAGTACTTC
>TRBV28|12|.|TRBJ1-2|.
CASSFRGAGYTF
TGTGCCAGCAGTTTCAGGGGCGCGGGCTACACCTTC
>TRBV6-6|16|.|TRBJ1-2|.
CASSYSTSAVNYGYTF
TGTGCCAGCAGTTACTCGACGTCGGCGGTTAACTATGGCTACACCTTC
>TRBV5-1|15|few|TRBJ2-7|.
CASSLEPGFSYEQYF
TGCGCCAGCAGCTTGGAGCCGGGATTTAGCTACGAGCAGTACTTC
>TRBV6-6|15|.|TRBJ1-5|TRBD1
CASSRGQGAVQPQHF
TGTGCCAGCAGTCGGGGACAGGGGGCTGTTCAGCCCCAGCATTTT
>TRBV7-2|15|.|TRBJ2-7|TRBD2
CASSLSAGGPGEQYF
TGTGCCAGCAGCTTATCAGCGGGGGGGCCGGGGGAGCAGTACTTC
>TRBV7-2|13|.|TRBJ2-1|.
CASSLEGVGEQFF
TGTGCCAGCAGCTTAGAAGGGGTGGGGGAGCAGTTCTTC
>TRBV5-1|16|.|TRBJ2-5|TRBD2
CASSLGPRGGQETQYF
TGCGCCAGCAGCTTGGGTCCGCGGGGGGGACAAGAGACCCAGTACTTC
>TRBV6-5|16|.|TRBJ2-3|.
CASSYDRGGSADTQYF
TGTGCCAGCAGTTACGACAGGGGCGGGAGCGCAGATACGCAGTATTTT
>TRBV5-4|16|.|TRBJ2-1|.
CASSLVGATRINEQFF
TGTGCCAGCAGCTTGGTTGGGGCGACTCGGATCAATGAGCAGTTCTTC
>TRBV19|15|few|TRBJ1-1|.
CASSMPSTGSTEAFF
TGTGCCAGTAGTATGCCCTCAACAGGGAGCACTGAAGCTTTCTTT
>TRBV4-3|13|.|TRBJ1-6|.
CASSQVGGSPLHF
TGCGCCAGCAGCCAAGTAGGGGGTTCACCCCTCCACTTT
>TRBV2|15|few|TRBJ1-5|TRBD1
CASKPDRAGNQPQHF
TGTGCCAGCAAGCCCGACAGGGCTGGCAATCAGCCCCAGCATTTT
>TRBV5-3|15|.|TRBJ2-6|.
CANLRDTSGANVLTF
TGTGCCAACCTCCGGGACACCTCTGGGGCCAACGTCCTGACTTTC
>TRBV6-1|15|.|TRBJ2-1|TRBD1
CASSGRDRGSNEQFF
TGTGCCAGCAGTGGCCGGGACAGGGGATCCAATGAGCAGTTCTTC
>TRBV19|14|.|TRBJ2-5|TRBD2
CASSKSGAQETQYF
TGTGCCAGTAGCAAAAGCGGGGCACAAGAGACCCAGTACTTC
>TRBV6-6|15|.|TRBJ2-2|TRBD2
CASRNSGANTGELFF
TGTGCCAGCAGAAATAGCGGGGCGAACACTGGGGAGCTGTTTTTT